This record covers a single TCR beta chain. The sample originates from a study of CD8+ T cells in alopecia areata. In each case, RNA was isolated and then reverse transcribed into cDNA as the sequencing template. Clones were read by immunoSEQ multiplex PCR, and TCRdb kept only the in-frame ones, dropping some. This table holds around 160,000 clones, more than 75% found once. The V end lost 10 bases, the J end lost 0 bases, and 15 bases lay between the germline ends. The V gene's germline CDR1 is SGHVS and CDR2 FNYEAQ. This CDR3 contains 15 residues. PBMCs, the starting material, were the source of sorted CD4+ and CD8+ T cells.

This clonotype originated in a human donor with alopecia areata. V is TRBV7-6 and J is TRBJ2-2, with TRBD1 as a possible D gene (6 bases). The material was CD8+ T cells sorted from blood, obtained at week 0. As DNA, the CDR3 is TGTGCCACCGAGGAACAGGGAGCGAACACCGGGGAGCTGTTTTTT. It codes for CATEEQGANTGELFF.